This T cell receptor (beta chain) stems from a study of blood T cells in healthy people across ages. On this clonotype: Its antigen is currently unknown.

PCR was performed a second time for about 7 to 11 cycles using a sample-barcoded 5' primer and a J-beta primer mix. TCRdb re-derived calls from the 5' RACE reads in MiXCR, one entry per CDR3 protein. The data hold about 970,000 distinct CDR3 sequences, with roughly 51% observed a single time. V lost 7 bases to trimming and J lost 3 bases; unmatched junction nucleotides: 8. This CDR3 has 14 amino acids. Germline V gene lookup returns CDR1 MNHNY and CDR2 SVGAGI (reference sequence). Study-level points and caveats: It was held that diversity estimates obtained from one million T cells represented underestimates.

The receptor was derived from a woman aged 60 to 75 in good health. Material for sequencing was blood. The genes are TRBV6-6 and TRBJ1-2; 7 bases map to TRBD1. CDR3 amino acids: CASIGNTGDYGYTF. For the CDR3, the DNA is TGTGCCAGCATCGGCAATACAGGGGACTATGGCTACACCTTC.